This T cell receptor beta chain is from a study of blood T cell repertoires in COVID-19. Here immunoSEQ multiplex PCR was the method, and the copy in TCRdb shows in-frame clones only, minus some. The top ten clones hold roughly 1.9% of a sample with 200,000 to 250,000 clones, around 86% of them seen once. The germline V gene encodes CDR1 SGHRS and CDR2 YFSETQ. V was pared by 0 bases and J by 6 bases, with 1 base of the junction left unmatched. CDR3 length: 15 amino acids. V is TRBV5-1 and J is TRBJ2-2; 11 nucleotides align to TRBD2. The receptor's source is a woman in her fifties or sixties who had recovered from COVID-19. Sample: PBMCs or T cells enriched from blood (not recorded which). Written as DNA, the CDR3 is TGCGCCAGCAGCTTGGTAGCGGGAGGGCCCGGGGAGCTGTTTTTT. It is translated as CASSLVAGGPGELFF.